This TCR beta chain was recovered during a study of cytomegalovirus exposure and HLA in healthy donors. Turning to the study itself: Among the roughly 400 genotyped donors, approximately 80% were placed in the Caucasian-associated ancestry cluster.

The CDR3 covers 17 residues. Germline assignment: CDR1 LNHDA and CDR2 SQIVND (reference sequence). V shed 3 bases and J 0 bases; nucleotides not matched to a gene: 5. Details on this clone: Its antigen is still unknown.

Whole-study results and caveats: When a later analysis was performed, an Asian-associated ancestry cluster reportedly had fewer N-insertions than the approximately 680-donor mean.

Donors showed nominal health when sampled, although they likely had unrecorded immune exposures. This PCR relied on a set of 60 Vbeta primers and 13 Jbeta primers. Produced via immunoSEQ multiplex PCR; TCRdb's table is partial and in-frame only. The sample lists roughly 120,000 clones, approximately 61% occurring once. The receptor's source is a man aged 30 to 39 in good health and CMV-seropositive. The gene calls are TRBV19 and TRBJ2-6; the match to TRBD1 covers 7 bases. The specimen sequenced was PBMCs. CDR3 region: CASSIWWTGSGANVLTF. The CDR3 DNA reads as TGTGCCAGTAGTATTTGGTGGACAGGCTCTGGGGCCAACGTCCTGACTTTC.